A single sample is the source of the 11 T cell receptor beta chains below, sequenced in a study of cytomegalovirus exposure and HLA in healthy donors. PCR used 60 Vbeta primers and 13 Jbeta primers. Some clones are missing from TCRdb's copy, which holds only in-frame ones; the method was immunoSEQ multiplex PCR. The sample includes about 150,000 clones, roughly three quarters seen only once; the top ten take around 13%. Sample: PBMCs. The receptor source for this set is a man aged 25-45 years in good health and CMV-seropositive.

V and J are TRBV9 and TRBJ1-4; D perhaps matches TRBD1 (5 bases). Germline V gene lookup returns CDR1 SGDLS and CDR2 YYNGEE. This CDR3 region has 18 residues. Trimming took 0 bases from V and 5 from J, leaving 20 bases between them. The CDR3 sequence: CASSVEEGPRQANEKLFF. The CDR3 DNA follows: TGTGCCAGCAGCGTAGAGGAGGGACCCAGGCAGGCCAATGAAAAACTGTTTTTT.

The V gene is TRBV5-4, the J gene TRBJ2-7; D gene unclear. Germline CDR1 reads SGHNT; CDR2 reads YYREEE (reference sequence). The CDR3 consists of 13 residues. Trimming left V 1 base short and J 1 base short, with 6 bases between. The CDR3 coding sequence is TGTGCCAGCAGCTTGACAGCATCCTACGAGCAGTACTTC. It is translated as CASSLTASYEQYF.

V and J are TRBV15 and TRBJ2-7; D uncertain. Germline loops: CDR1 LNHNV, CDR2 YYDKDF (reference sequence). The CDR3 is made up of 12 amino acids. Trimming removed 0 bases at V and 5 bases at J, with 5 bases between. This chain's CDR3 is CATSRDQNEQYF. The CDR3 DNA is TGTGCCACCAGCAGAGATCAGAACGAGCAGTACTTC.

The chain employs TRBV7-3 and TRBJ2-1; perhaps TRBD1 as D (5 bases). The CDR3 spans 13 residues. V was trimmed by 5 bases and J by 8 bases, leaving 13 bases between them. Germline V gene lookup returns CDR1 SGHTA and CDR2 FQGTGA. The CDR3 sequence: CASSQAGSDEQFF. CDR3 sequence (DNA): TGTGCCAGCAGCCAGGCAGGGTCGGATGAGCAGTTCTTC.

This rearrangement joins TRBV4-1 to TRBJ2-5; 9 bases fit TRBD2. Losses at the gene ends were 4 bases for V and 1 base for J; bases not matched to a gene: 7. Germline-derived CDR1 and CDR2 are MGHRA and YSYEKL. There are 16 residues in the CDR3. Here the CDR3 DNA reads TGCGCCAGCAGCCCCCTTCAAGCGGGAGGCCAAGAGACCCAGTACTTC. Translation: CASSPLQAGGQETQYF.

The chain couples TRBV27 to TRBJ2-7, with TRBD2 matching 9 bases. CDR1 and CDR2 (germline): MNHEY, SMNVEV (reference sequence). With 7 bases clipped from V and 3 bases from J, the junction kept 10 bases outside the gene matches. There are 15 residues in the CDR3. The CDR3 region is CASTFLAGSYYEQYF. The CDR3 region has the DNA TGTGCCAGCACCTTTCTAGCGGGGTCTTACTACGAGCAGTACTTC.

The gene calls are TRBV2 and TRBJ2-2, with 8 positions matching TRBD1. Germline loops: CDR1 SNHLY, CDR2 FYNNEI. V was pared by 7 bases and J by 3 bases, with 4 bases of the junction left unmatched. This CDR3 has 14 amino acids. The CDR3 DNA sequence: TGTGCCAGCAAGGGACAGGCCGACACCGGGGAGCTGTTTTTT. It is translated as CASKGQADTGELFF.

The CDR3 nucleotides read TGTGCCAGCAGTTTAGGTGGCAGGGGAAGAAATTCACCCCTCCACTTT. The encoded protein is CASSLGGRGRNSPLHF. This chain joins TRBV28 and TRBJ1-6; tentative D call: TRBD1 (6 bases). Per germline, CDR1 MDHEN and CDR2 SYDVKM. This CDR3 spans 16 amino acids. Trimming took off 2 bases at V and 7 bases at J, with 15 bases between the two ends.

This clone has a handful of counts. The rearrangement links TRBV13 to TRBJ2-3; 8 bases align to TRBD2. Germline V lookup: CDR1 PRHDT, CDR2 FYEKMQ (reference sequence). The CDR3 length is 16 residues. The J segment lost 3 bases and the V segment lost 4 bases, leaving 9 bases of the junction unmatched. CDR3 in amino acids: CASSSNSGGGTDTQYF. The CDR3 DNA is TGTGCCAGCAGCTCGAACTCGGGAGGGGGGACAGATACGCAGTATTTT.

Here the CDR3 DNA reads TGTGCCAGCAGCCAAGCGGGAGTGGGCAATGAGCAGTTCTTC. Protein: CASSQAGVGNEQFF. This chain uses TRBV4-2 with TRBJ2-1, with D perhaps matching TRBD2 (6 bases). Germline CDR1 reads LGHNA; CDR2 reads YNFKEQ. V lost 1 base and J lost 6, with 10 bases in between. The CDR3 spans 14 residues.

This clone was found a few times. CDR3 residues: CATSGELGTGGEKLFF. The DNA for the CDR3 is TGTGCCACCAGTGGGGAACTCGGGACAGGGGGGGAAAAACTGTTTTTT. This chain links TRBV7-6 with TRBJ1-4, with 11 nucleotides matching TRBD1. The germline V gene has CDR1 SGHVS and CDR2 FNYEAQ. V was clipped by 10 bases and J by 8 bases; unmatched bases: 15. This CDR3 comprises 16 residues.